Given below is one T cell receptor (beta chain) in context. Its antigen is still unknown. The input lacks base qualities; no much larger clone sits a single base away. For deep sequencing, each PBMC sample was run in six replicates, with libraries mostly built from 400 to 500 ng of input genomic DNA. Following the manufacturer's instructions, the team built TCRbeta libraries using the immunoSEQ hsTCRbeta kit. The finished libraries were brought together in one pool at approximately 3 nM, which was then read using an Illumina NovaSeq 6000 S4 flow cell. From the authors' description of their analysis: The immunoSEQ Analyzer was used for raw data preprocessing and quality control. The analysis was restricted to productive rearrangements, with each unique CDR3 amino acid sequence defining a clonotype. Repertoire clonality was estimated as the Gini-Simpson index, which was calculated using the R package tcR. Student's t test was used to compare Gini indices, and Pearson correlation was used to assess associations with tumor size change. TCRdb obtained this table from immuneACCESS and retained in-frame rearrangements with V and J assigned. These tables miss some clones; where compared with another copy, unresolved V genes account for less than half of the shortfall, and the remainder is unexplained. The D gene and trimming were derived from the DNA, and the V and J assignments and clone size from that table. Recorded for this sample are over 7,000 clones; around 74% of them occurred a single time. Together, the top ten hold around 2.9% of the sample.

The data were taken from a study of neoadjuvant anti-PD-1 for oral cavity cancer (TCRdb year 2021). At the level of the whole study: Before undergoing curative-intent surgical resection, most patients got three to four biweekly nivolumab doses at 3 mg/kg. A fourth nivolumab dose was given around day 43 to patients without progression, and definitive surgical resection was performed in those patients on days 50-56. Patients with complete response, partial response or stable disease by RECIST 1.1 were defined as responders, whereas patients with progression were defined as non-responders. The parent correlative cohort had 12 patients and a response rate of more than 25%. Points the paper makes about the study in general: Higher pretreatment blood TCRbeta clonality and lower post-treatment tumor TCRbeta clonality were correlated with higher pretreatment blood Treg/Th17 ratios. After neoadjuvant nivolumab, significantly higher T cell clonality (Gini index) was found within PBMCs in non-responders than in responders. TCR analyses included only three patients per response group, and the authors called for larger cohorts for validation.

Taken from cysteine to phenylalanine, the CDR3 has 14 residues. Left in the record is the CDR3 DNA by itself, 42 bases read in frame from the first base. Based on the germline V gene, the CDR1 and CDR2 sequences are MNHNS and SASEGT. V is shortened by 5 bases, J by 1 base, and the region joining them spans 11 bases. The time point label for this specimen denotes: after neoadjuvant nivolumab, at surgical resection. Patients were newly diagnosed with stage II-IVA oral cavity squamous cell carcinoma and had received no prior systemic or radiation treatment. The cohort was composed of patients with HPV-negative, locally advanced oral cavity squamous cell carcinoma. No culture maintenance or expansion was done, as the peripheral blood mononuclear cells went straight to analysis. Samples came from a longitudinal correlative study of a single-arm phase II trial of neoadjuvant nivolumab in oral cavity squamous cell carcinoma. Subject-matched pre- and post-treatment PBMCs and tumors from three responders and three non-responders were subjected to genomic DNA-based TCRbeta sequencing. Peripheral blood mononuclear cells were drawn once before nivolumab treatment and a second time after treatment, when surgery took place. The Maxwell RSC DNA from Cells kit was used to extract genomic DNA from PBMCs.

This TCR derives from a person between 35 and 79 years old with oral cavity squamous cell carcinoma. Material: PBMCs, obtained after nivolumab (anti-PD-1) treatment. The sequence is built from TRBV6-1 and TRBJ1-1, with the D segment identity uncertain. Here the CDR3 is given as CASSPDIPNTEAFF. The nucleotide sequence is given as TGTGCCAGCAGTCCAGACATCCCGAACACTGAAGCTTTCTTT.